Here is one T cell receptor beta chain with its context. These data come from a study of blood T cell repertoires in COVID-19. About the research overall: Donors in the United States, Italy and Spain gave samples during acute or convalescent COVID-19. Sources were T cells, B-cell-depleted T cells, or PBMCs; the material itself was cDNA or gDNA.

Generated by immunoSEQ multiplex PCR, the TCRdb table keeps only in-frame clones and is missing some. In the table there are 400,000 to 500,000 clones, over 75% of which are singletons. Study members were between roughly 18 and 89 years old and lived in some 26 US regions. Participants were placed into cohorts based on the clinical history they reported. V was clipped by 5 bases and J by 1 base, with 14 bases between them. This CDR3 spans 15 amino acids. Per the germline V gene, CDR1 is MNHEY and CDR2 is SVGAGI. The specimen was PBMCs or T cells enriched from blood (not recorded which). The chain uses TRBV6-5 and TRBJ1-1, with D possibly TRBD1 on 6 matching bases. The receptor was derived from a woman between 40 and 50 years old who had recovered from COVID-19. The CDR3 region is CASSPRTDWNTEAFF. The CDR3 bases are TGTGCCAGCAGTCCACGGACAGATTGGAACACTGAAGCTTTCTTT.